This entry concerns a single TCR beta chain. This sample was included in a study of CD8+CD57+ T cells in acquired aplastic anemia. Study-level background: Average DNA yield from sorted CD4+ and CD8+ cells was approximately 3 ug.

Germline V gene lookup returns CDR1 LNHDA and CDR2 SQIVND (reference sequence). This CDR3 contains 15 residues. V lost 7 bases and J lost 0, with 15 bases in between. Genomic DNA constituted the template upon which TCR beta VDJ and CDR3 profiling was performed. MiXCR, run by TCRdb on the reads, gives a single entry per CDR3 protein. The data hold about 220,000 distinct CDR3 sequences, with 40% to 50% observed a single time. Patients selected for sequencing had displayed CD8+CD57+ cell expansion by flow cytometry. V gene TRBV19 combines with J gene TRBJ1-1, with D maybe TRBD1 (5 bases). The sequencing sample was made of sorted CD4+, CD8+, or CD8+CD57+ T cells (not recorded which) from PBMCs. The source is a human donor with aplastic anemia. The chain's CDR3 is CASTSRGPLNTEAFF. DNA for the CDR3: TGTGCCAGTACCTCACGGGGACCCCTGAACACTGAAGCTTTCTTT. Complete variable domain (other parts from reference TRBV19 and TRBJ1-1): DGGITQSPKYLFRKEGQNVTLSCEQNLNHDAMYWYRQDPGQGLRLIYYSQIVNDFQKGDIAEGYSVSREKKESFPLTVTSAQKNPTAFYLCASTSRGPLNTEAFFGQGTRLTVV.